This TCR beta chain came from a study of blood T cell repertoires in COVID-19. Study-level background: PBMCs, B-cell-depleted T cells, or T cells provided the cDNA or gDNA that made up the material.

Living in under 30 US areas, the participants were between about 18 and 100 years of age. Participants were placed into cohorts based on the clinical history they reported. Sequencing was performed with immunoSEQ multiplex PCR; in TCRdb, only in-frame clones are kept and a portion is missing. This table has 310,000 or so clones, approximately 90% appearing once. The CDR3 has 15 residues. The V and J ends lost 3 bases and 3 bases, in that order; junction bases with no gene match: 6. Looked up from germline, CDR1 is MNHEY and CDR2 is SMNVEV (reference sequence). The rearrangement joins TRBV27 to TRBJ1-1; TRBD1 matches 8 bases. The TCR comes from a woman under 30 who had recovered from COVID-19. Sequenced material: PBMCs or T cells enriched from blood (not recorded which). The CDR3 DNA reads TGTGCCAGCAGTTTCGACAGGGGATGGGACACTGAAGCTTTCTTT. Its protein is CASSFDRGWDTEAFF.